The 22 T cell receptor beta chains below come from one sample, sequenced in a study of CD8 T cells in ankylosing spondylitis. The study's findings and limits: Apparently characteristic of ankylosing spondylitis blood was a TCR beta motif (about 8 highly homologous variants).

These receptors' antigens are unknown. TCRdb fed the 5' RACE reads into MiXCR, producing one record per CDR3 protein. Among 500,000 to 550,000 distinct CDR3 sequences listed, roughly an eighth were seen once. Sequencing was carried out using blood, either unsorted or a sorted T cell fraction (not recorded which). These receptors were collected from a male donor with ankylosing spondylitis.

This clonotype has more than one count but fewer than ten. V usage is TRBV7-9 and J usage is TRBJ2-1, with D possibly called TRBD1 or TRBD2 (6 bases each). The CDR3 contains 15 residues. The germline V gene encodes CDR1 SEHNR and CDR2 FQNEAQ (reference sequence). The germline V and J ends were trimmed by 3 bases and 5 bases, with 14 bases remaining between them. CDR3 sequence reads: CASSFGTGANNEQFF. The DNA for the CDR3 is TGTGCCAGCAGCTTCGGGACGGGGGCTAACAATGAGCAGTTCTTC.

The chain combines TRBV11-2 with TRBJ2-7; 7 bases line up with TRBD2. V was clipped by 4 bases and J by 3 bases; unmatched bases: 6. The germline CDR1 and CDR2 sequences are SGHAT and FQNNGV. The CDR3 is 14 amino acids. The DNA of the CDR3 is TGTGCCAGCAGCTGGGAGGGGAGGAACTACGAGCAGTACTTC. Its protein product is CASSWEGRNYEQYF. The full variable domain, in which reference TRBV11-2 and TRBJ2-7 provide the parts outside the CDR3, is EAGVAQSPRYKIIEKRQSVAFWCNPISGHATLYWYQQILGQGPKLLIQFQNNGVVDDSQLPKDRFSAERLKGVDSTLKIQPAKLEDSAVYLCASSWEGRNYEQYFGPGTRLTVT.

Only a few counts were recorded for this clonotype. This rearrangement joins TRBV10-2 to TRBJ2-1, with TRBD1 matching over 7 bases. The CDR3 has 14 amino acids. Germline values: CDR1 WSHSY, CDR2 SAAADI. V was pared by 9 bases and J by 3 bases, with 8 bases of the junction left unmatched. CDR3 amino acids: CASRDRALYNEQFF. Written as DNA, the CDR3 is TGCGCCAGTAGAGACAGGGCACTCTACAATGAGCAGTTCTTC.

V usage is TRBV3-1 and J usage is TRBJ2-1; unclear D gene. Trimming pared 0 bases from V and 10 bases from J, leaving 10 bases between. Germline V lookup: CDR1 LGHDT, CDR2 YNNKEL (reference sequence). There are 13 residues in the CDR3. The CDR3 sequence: CASSQDKALEQFF. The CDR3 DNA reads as TGTGCCAGCAGCCAAGATAAGGCTCTCGAGCAGTTCTTC.

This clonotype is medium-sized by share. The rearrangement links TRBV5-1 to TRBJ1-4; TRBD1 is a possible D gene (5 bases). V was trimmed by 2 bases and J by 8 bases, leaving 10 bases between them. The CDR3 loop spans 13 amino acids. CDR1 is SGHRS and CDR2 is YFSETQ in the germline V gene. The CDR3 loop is CASSFQGSEKLFF. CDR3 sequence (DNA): TGCGCCAGCAGCTTCCAGGGATCCGAAAAACTGTTTTTT. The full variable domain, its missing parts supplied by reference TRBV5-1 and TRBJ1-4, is KAGVTQTPRYLIKTRGQQVTLSCSPISGHRSVSWYQQTPGQGLQFLFEYFSETQRNKGNFPGRFSGRQFSNSRSEMNVSTLELGDSALYLCASSFQGSEKLFFGSGTQLSVL.

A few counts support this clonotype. The CDR3 here is CASSPRQGILSGELFF. Written as DNA, the CDR3 is TGTGCCAGCAGCCCCCGACAGGGGATTCTTTCCGGGGAGCTGTTTTTT. This chain joins TRBV9 and TRBJ2-2; the match to TRBD1 covers 8 bases. The germline V gene encodes CDR1 SGDLS and CDR2 YYNGEE. Losses at the gene ends were 4 bases for V and 6 bases for J; bases not matched to a gene: 11. This CDR3 contains 16 residues. The whole variable domain, remainder taken from reference TRBV9 and TRBJ2-2, is DSGVTQTPKHLITATGQRVTLRCSPRSGDLSVYWYQQSLDQGLQFLIQYYNGEERAKGNILERFSAQQFPDLHSELNLSSLELGDSALYFCASSPRQGILSGELFFGEGSRLTVL.

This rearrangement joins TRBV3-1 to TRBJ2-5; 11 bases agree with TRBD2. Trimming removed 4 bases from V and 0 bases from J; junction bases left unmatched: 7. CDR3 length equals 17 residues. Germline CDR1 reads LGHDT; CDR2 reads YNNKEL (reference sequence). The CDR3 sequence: CASSLGVAGGYQETQYF. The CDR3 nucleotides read TGTGCCAGCAGCCTGGGGGTAGCGGGAGGGTACCAAGAGACCCAGTACTTC.

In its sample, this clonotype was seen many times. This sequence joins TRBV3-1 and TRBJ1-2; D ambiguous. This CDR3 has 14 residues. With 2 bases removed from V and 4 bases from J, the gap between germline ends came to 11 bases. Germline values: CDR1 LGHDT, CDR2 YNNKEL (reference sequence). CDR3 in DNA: TGTGCCAGCAGCCAAATGTTAGAGTCCTATGGCTACACCTTC. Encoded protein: CASSQMLESYGYTF.

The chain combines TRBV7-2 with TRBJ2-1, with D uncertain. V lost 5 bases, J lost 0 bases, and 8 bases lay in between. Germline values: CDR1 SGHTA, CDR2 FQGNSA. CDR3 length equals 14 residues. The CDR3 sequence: CASSPVVSYNEQFF. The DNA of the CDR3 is TGTGCCAGCAGCCCTGTGGTCTCCTACAATGAGCAGTTCTTC.

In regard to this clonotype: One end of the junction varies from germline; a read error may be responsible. The CDR3 loop reads CASSPNRDPIYGCTF. As DNA, the CDR3 is TGCGCCAGCAGCCCAAACCGGGACCCCATCTATGGCTGCACCTTC. The chain has TRBV5-1 and TRBJ1-2, with TRBD1 as a possible D gene (5 bases). The germline V gene encodes CDR1 SGHRS and CDR2 YFSETQ. The CDR3 contains 15 residues.

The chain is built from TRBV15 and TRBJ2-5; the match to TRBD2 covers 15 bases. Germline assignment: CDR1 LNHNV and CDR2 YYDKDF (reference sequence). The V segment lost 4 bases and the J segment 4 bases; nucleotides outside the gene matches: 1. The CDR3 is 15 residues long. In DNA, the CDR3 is TGTGCCACCAGCACGGGACTAGCGGGAGGAGAGACCCAGTACTTC. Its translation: CATSTGLAGGETQYF.

CDR3 sequence: CATSDSGTDGETQYF. The CDR3 DNA reads as TGTGCCACCAGTGATTCCGGGACGGACGGAGAGACCCAGTACTTC. The gene calls are TRBV24-1 and TRBJ2-5, with D possibly called TRBD1 or TRBD2 (5 bases each). The V gene's germline CDR1 is KGHDR and CDR2 SFDVKD. Trimming shortened V by 2 bases and J by 4 bases, and 13 bases separated the two germline ends. The CDR3 consists of 15 residues.

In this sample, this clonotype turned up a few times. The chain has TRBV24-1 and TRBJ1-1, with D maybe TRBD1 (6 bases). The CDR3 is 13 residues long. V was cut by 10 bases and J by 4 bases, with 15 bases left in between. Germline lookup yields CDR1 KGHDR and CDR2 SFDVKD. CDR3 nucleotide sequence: TGTGCCACTCAACCGACAGGTCTCACTGAAGCTTTCTTT. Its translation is CATQPTGLTEAFF.

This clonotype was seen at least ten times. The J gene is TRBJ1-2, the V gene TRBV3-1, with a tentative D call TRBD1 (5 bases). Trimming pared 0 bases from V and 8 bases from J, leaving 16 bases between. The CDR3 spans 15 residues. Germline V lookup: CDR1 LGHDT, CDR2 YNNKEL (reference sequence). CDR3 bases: TGTGCCAGCAGCCAAGAGGTGGACAATTTGCGGGGCTACACCTTC. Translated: CASSQEVDNLRGYTF.

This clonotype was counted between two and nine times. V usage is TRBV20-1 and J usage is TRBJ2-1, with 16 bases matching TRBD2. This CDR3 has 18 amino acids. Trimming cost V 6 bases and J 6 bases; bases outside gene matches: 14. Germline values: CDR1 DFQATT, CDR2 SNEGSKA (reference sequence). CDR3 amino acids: CSAISGLAGGRFSNEQFF. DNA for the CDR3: TGCAGTGCCATCTCGGGACTAGCGGGAGGGCGGTTCAGCAATGAGCAGTTCTTC.

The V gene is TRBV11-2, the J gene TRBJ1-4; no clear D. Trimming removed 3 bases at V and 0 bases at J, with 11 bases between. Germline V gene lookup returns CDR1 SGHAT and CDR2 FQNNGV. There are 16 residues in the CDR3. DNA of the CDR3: TGTGCCAGCAGCTTTCGTCCCCCGTCAACTAATGAAAAACTGTTTTTT. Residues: CASSFRPPSTNEKLFF. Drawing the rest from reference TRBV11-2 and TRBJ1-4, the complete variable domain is EAGVAQSPRYKIIEKRQSVAFWCNPISGHATLYWYQQILGQGPKLLIQFQNNGVVDDSQLPKDRFSAERLKGVDSTLKIQPAKLEDSAVYLCASSFRPPSTNEKLFFGSGTQLSVL.

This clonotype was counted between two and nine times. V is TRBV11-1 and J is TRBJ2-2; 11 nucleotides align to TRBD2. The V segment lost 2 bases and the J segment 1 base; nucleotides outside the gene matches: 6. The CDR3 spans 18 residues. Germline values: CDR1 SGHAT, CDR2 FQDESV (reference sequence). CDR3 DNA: TGTGCCAGCAGCTTAACTAGCGGGAGTTTGTGGAACACCGGGGAGCTGTTTTTT. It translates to CASSLTSGSLWNTGELFF.

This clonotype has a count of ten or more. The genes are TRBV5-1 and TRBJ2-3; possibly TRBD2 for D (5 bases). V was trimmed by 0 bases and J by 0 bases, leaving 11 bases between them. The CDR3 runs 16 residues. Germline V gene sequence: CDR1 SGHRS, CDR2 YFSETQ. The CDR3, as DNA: TGCGCCAGCAGCTTGGAGGGTAGGACTAGCACAGATACGCAGTATTTT. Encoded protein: CASSLEGRTSTDTQYF.

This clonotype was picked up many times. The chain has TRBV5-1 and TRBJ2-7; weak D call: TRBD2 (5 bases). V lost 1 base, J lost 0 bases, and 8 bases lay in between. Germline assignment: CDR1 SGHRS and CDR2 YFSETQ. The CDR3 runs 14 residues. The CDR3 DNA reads TGCGCCAGCAGCTTGTACCGGGACTCCTACGAGCAGTACTTC. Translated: CASSLYRDSYEQYF.

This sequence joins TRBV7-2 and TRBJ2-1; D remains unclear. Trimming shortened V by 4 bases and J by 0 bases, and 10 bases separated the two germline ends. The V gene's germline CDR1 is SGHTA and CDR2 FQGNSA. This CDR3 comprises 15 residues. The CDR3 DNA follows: TGTGCCAGCAGCTGGTACTATAGCTCCTACAATGAGCAGTTCTTC. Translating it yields CASSWYYSSYNEQFF. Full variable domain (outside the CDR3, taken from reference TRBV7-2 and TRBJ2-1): GAGVSQSPSNKVTEKGKDVELRCDPISGHTALYWYRQSLGQGLEFLIYFQGNSAPDKSGLPSDRFSAERTGGSVSTLTIQRTQQEDSAVYLCASSWYYSSYNEQFFGPGTRLTVL.

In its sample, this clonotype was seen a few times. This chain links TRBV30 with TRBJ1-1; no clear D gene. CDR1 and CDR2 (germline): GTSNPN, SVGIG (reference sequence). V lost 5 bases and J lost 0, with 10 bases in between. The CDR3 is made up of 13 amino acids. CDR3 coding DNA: TGTGCCTGGTTTCAAGGCCTGAACACTGAAGCTTTCTTT. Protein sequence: CAWFQGLNTEAFF.

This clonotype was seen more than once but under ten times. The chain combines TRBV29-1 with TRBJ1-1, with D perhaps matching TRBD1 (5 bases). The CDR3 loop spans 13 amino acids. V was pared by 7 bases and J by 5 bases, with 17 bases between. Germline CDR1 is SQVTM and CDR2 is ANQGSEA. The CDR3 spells CSAKMGTGTEAFF. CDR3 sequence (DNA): TGCAGCGCGAAAATGGGGACGGGGACTGAAGCTTTCTTT. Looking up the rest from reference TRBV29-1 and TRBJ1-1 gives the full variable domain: SAVISQKPSRDICQRGTSLTIQCQVDSQVTMMFWYRQQPGQSLTLIATANQGSEATYESGFVIDKFPISRPNLTFSTLTVSNMSPEDSSIYLCSAKMGTGTEAFFGQGTRLTVV.